The present TCR beta chain was sequenced within a study of shared clonotypes between healthy human individuals (TCRdb year 2020). About the investigation overall: The cohort comprised a couple of women and three men aged 18 to 49 years. For each donor, CD4 naive and CD4 memory were each run on three plates, CD8 naive on two plates, and CD8 memory on one plate. To estimate repertoire size and how much clonotypes are shared between individuals, the study performed deep sequencing of blood TCR repertoires from roughly five healthy adults. To increase sequencing depth and limit assay-specific biases, different laboratories used diverse techniques to prepare libraries and sequence TCR repertoires. Between about 0.8 and 9 billion PBMCs per donor were obtained by leukapheresis.

The donors were healthy, HIV-negative adults with no recently reported acute infections or vaccinations. All donors were Caucasian adults living in Nashville, Tennessee, USA. CD4+ T cells were enriched through magnetic negative selection, after which naive cells were positively selected on CD45RA and the remaining negative fraction served as the memory subset. After blood collection by leukapheresis, PBMCs were isolated using Ficoll-Histopaque density gradient centrifugation and then cryopreserved in the vapor phase of liquid nitrogen. Analytical flow cytometry was used to check the purity and quantity of every magnetically sorted T cell population. Genomic DNA was isolated from every sorted fraction and measured by UV absorbance on a Nanodrop 2000c. In its sample, this clone was seen once. It lacks a known antigen. Base qualities are not recorded, but no much larger clone differs from it by a single base.

Cut back by 8 bases and 8 bases, the V and J ends lie 16 bases apart. For CDR1 and CDR2, the germline V gene lists SQVTM and ANQGSEA. The CDR3 measures 12 amino acids from cysteine to phenylalanine. This entry keeps only the CDR3 DNA: 36 bases, framed from base 1. What the authors observed across the whole study: Rarefaction of sorted-subset datasets indicated incomplete sequencing despite the large sequencing depth. Clonotypes shared by all four sorted-subset donors showed higher generation probabilities than non-shared clonotypes. When a few donors were compared, the shared fraction of clonotypes was about 5% for naive CD4, 3.5% to 4% for naive CD8, more than 2% for memory CD4, and roughly 0.4% for memory CD8. Pairwise subsampling led to the expectation that sequencing depth would affect the degree of clonotype sharing among donors. Estimated clonotype richness was generally larger for naive than for memory subsets. Because the study included a small number of donors, the genetic and exposure-history diversity represented was limited. Sampling was limited to blood, and TCR repertoires in tissue likely differ from TCR repertoires in blood.

Using the deep immunoSEQ assay, multiplex PCR amplified TCR CDR3 regions from genomic DNA. Genomic DNA extracted from each cell subset was distributed evenly over all wells of several immunoSEQ 96-well plates, and each plate served as one replicate. For sorted subsets, 150 to 250 ng genomic DNA, equal to some 28,000 T cell genomes, was loaded into each replicate PCR. Purified libraries were measured with a Qubit 3.0 fluorometer, size-checked on a Bioanalyzer 2100, and measured again with the KAPA Library Quantification kit. Every immunoSEQ 96-well plate was sequenced on a dedicated single-read 150-cycle Illumina NextSeq 550 flow cell. As for the authors' bioinformatics: Because the immunoSEQ output held only junctional sequences and lacked quality scores, the filtering could not match the filtering applied to full-length reads. Sequences were annotated with PyIR, a Python wrapper for IgBLAST v1.9, using IMGT germline references to assign V/J genes and CDR3. Reads were filtered out if the reads had weak V/J assignments (E-value above 1e-6), no CDR3, stop codons, out-of-frame junctions, or ambiguous translated residues. V3J clonotypes were defined by identical inferred V gene, J gene, and CDR3 amino acid sequence. Percentage overlap between repertoires was computed as shared unique clonotypes divided by the size of the smaller repertoire. RTK rarefaction, the Chao1 estimator, and Recon v2.1 estimates of unobserved clonotypes were used to assess repertoire richness. Generation probabilities were computed with OLGA for all TCRbeta clonotypes obtained by the gDNA method from several donors. TCRdb limited this immuneACCESS table to in-frame rearrangements with V and J called. A share of clones is missing; checked studies link under half to unresolved V genes, and the rest is unexplained. V, J and clone size were drawn from that table, and D and trimming were deduced from the DNA. This sample has some 1.4 million clones in its table, and 95% to 97% of those were observed once. Of the sample, approximately 1% is held by the ten largest clones.

Specimen: naive CD4+ T cells sorted from blood. What this sample's cell subset or site label stands for: CD45RA+ positively selected. This receptor was identified in a man aged 25-45 years in good health. The rearrangement joined TRBV29-1 to TRBJ2-1, with TRBD1 as a weak D call on 8 bases. The CDR3 protein is CSTNRGGYEQFF. The nucleotides are TGCAGCACAAACAGGGGGGGCTATGAGCAGTTCTTC.